Listed below are T cell receptor beta chains from one sample, sequenced in a study of CD8+ T cells in alopecia areata. Some clones are missing from TCRdb's copy, which holds only in-frame ones; the method was immunoSEQ multiplex PCR. Of over 150,000 clones in the sample, about 56% were seen once. The material sequenced was CD8+ T cells sorted from blood. The source is a human donor in good health. CDR3s include the opening cysteine and the closing phenylalanine or tryptophan. The D gene is left open where the match is weak. The size entry is marked missing in some rows and otherwise reads once, few, many or a size class.

j_gene	abundance	v_gene	d_gene	CDR3nt	CDR3aa
TRBJ1-1	-	TRBV2	-	TGTGCCAGCAAGGGGAGAGGCAACACTGAAGCTTTCTTT	CASKGRGNTEAFF
TRBJ1-2	once	TRBV29-1	-	TGCAGCGTTGTGGCGGATAACTATGGCTACACCTTC	CSVVADNYGYTF
TRBJ1-4	few	TRBV9	-	TGTGCCAGCAGCGGCACACGAGAAAAACTGTTTTTT	CASSGTREKLFF
TRBJ1-2	-	TRBV5-6	-	TGTGCCAGCAGCTTGCAATATGGCTACACCTTC	CASSLQYGYTF
TRBJ2-6	-	TRBV23-1	-	TGCGCCAGCTCCTTATGGGGGGCCAACGTCCTGACTTTC	CASSLWGANVLTF
TRBJ2-5	few	TRBV10-1	TRBD2	TGCGCCAGCAGTGAGGTAGCGGGGCGAACCCCCGAAGAGACCCAGTACTTC	CASSEVAGRTPEETQYF
TRBJ2-1	medium-sized	TRBV7-9	TRBD2	TGTGCCAGCAGGTCGGGTAGCGGGGTTTACAATGAGCAGTTCTTC	CASRSGSGVYNEQFF
TRBJ2-5	-	TRBV5-6	TRBD2	TGTGCCAGCAGCTCCCGGGAGGGGGGATGGGAGGAGACCCAGTACTTC	CASSSREGGWEETQYF
TRBJ2-4	-	TRBV28	-	TGTGCCAGCTGCTTCTCAGGGACGAAAAACATTCAGTACTTC	CASCFSGTKNIQYF
TRBJ1-1	once	TRBV30	-	TGTGCCTGGAGTGTAAGCGCAGTAACAATGAACACTGAAGCTTTCTTT	CAWSVSAVTMNTEAFF
TRBJ1-1	-	TRBV30	-	TGTGCCAGCACGCGGGGTCGGAACACTGAAGCTTTCTTT	CASTRGRNTEAFF